This T cell receptor (beta chain) was obtained from a study of T cell responses to AZD1222 COVID-19 vaccine. General study points: After the peak T cell response, and only then, were repertoires sampled. Donors were mostly white British, more females; clonal diversity possibly underestimated. Spike-specific TCR depth and breadth grew after two AZD1222 doses.

Germline V gene lookup returns CDR1 SGHDT and CDR2 YYEEEE. The germline V and J ends were trimmed by 2 bases and 11 bases, with 16 bases remaining between them. CDR3 length: 14 amino acids. On this clone itself: Antigen specificity is unknown.

Assay: immunoSEQ multiplex PCR; the TCRdb copy retains only in-frame clones and omits some. The sample carries under 120,000 clones, nearly 90% recorded once. The sequence was collected from an adult who received the AZD1222 COVID-19 vaccine. Sequences were derived from peripheral blood, sampled 28 days after the second AZD1222 dose. The chain uses TRBV5-6 and TRBJ1-4; D remains ambiguous. The CDR3 region is CASSFSAGDGKLFF. Here the CDR3 DNA reads TGTGCCAGCAGCTTTTCTGCTGGAGATGGGAAACTGTTTTTT.